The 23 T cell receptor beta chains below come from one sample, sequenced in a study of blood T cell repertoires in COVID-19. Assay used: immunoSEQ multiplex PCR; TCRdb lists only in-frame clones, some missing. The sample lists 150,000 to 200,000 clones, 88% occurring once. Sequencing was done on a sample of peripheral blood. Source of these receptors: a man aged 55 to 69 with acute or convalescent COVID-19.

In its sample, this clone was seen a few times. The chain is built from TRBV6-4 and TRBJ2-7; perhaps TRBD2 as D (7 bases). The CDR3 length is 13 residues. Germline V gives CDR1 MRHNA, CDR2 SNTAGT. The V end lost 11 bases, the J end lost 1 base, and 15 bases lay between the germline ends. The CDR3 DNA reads TGTGCCCTAGAGGGGGGAGGGTCCTACGAGCAGTACGTC. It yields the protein CALEGGGSYEQYV.

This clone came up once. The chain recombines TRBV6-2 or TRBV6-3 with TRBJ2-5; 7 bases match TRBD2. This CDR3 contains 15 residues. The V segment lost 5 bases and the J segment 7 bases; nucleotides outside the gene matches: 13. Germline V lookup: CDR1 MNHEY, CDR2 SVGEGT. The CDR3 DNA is TGTGCCAGCAGTACATGGACTAGTTCCTTGGGGACCCAGTACTTC. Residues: CASSTWTSSLGTQYF.

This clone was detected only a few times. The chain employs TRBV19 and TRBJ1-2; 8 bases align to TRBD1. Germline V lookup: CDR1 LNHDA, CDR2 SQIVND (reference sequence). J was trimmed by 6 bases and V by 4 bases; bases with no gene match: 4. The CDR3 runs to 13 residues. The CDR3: CASSRDRTNGYTF. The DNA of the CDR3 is TGTGCCAGTAGTAGGGACAGGACGAATGGCTACACCTTC.

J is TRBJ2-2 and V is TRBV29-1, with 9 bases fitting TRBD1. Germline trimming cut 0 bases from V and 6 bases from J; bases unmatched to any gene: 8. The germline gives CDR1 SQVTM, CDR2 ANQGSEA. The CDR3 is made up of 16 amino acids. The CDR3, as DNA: TGCAGCGTTGAAGATCGAACAGGGGGCCCCGCCGGGGAGCTGTTTTTT. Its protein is CSVEDRTGGPAGELFF.

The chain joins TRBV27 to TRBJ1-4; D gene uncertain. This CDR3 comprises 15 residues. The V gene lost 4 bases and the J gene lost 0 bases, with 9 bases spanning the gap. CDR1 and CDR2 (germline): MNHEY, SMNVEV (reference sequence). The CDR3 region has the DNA TGTGCCAGCAGTTCCCAGTCCGCAACTAATGAAAAACTGTTTTTT. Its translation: CASSSQSATNEKLFF.

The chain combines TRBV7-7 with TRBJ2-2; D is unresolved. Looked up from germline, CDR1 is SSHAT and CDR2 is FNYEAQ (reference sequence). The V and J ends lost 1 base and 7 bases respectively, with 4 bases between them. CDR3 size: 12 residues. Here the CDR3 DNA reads TGTGCCAGCAGCTTAGGAGTCGGGGAGCTGTTTTTT. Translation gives CASSLGVGELFF.

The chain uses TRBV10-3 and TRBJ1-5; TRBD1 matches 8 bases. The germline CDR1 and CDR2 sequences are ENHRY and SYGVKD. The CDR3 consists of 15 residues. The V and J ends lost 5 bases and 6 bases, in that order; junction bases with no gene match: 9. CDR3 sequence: CAISTDRGAGQPQHF. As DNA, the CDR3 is TGTGCCATCAGTACCGACAGGGGCGCGGGTCAGCCCCAGCATTTT.

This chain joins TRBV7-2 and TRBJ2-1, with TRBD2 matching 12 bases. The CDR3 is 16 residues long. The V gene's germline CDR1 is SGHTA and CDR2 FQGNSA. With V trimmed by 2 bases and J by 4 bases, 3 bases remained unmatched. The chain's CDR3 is CASSLPGLAGYNEQFF. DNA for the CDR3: TGTGCCAGCAGCTTACCAGGACTAGCGGGATACAATGAGCAGTTCTTC.

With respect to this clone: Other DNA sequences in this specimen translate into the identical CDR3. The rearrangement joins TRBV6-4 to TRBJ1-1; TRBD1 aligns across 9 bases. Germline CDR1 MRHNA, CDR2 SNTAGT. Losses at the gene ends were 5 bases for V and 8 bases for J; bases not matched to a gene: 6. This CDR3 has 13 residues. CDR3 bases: TGTGCCAGCAGTCTGGACAGGGGAACCGAAGCTTTCTTT. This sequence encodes CASSLDRGTEAFF.

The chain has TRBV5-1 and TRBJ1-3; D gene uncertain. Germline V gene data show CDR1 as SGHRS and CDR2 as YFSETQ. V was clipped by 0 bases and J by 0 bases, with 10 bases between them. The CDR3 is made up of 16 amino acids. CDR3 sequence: CASSLGESFSGNTIYF. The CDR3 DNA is TGCGCCAGCAGCTTGGGAGAATCGTTCTCTGGAAACACCATATATTTT.

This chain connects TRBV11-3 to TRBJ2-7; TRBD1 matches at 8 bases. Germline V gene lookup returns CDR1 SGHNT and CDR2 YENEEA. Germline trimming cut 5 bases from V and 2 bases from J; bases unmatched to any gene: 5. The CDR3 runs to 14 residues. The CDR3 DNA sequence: TGTGCCAGCAGCACCGGGACAGGTCCCTACGAGCAGTACTTC. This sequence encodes CASSTGTGPYEQYF.

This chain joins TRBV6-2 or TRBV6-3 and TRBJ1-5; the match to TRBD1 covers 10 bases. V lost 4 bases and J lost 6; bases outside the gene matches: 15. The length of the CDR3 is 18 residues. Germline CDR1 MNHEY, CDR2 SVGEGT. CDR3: CASSSKTGGFFLGQPQHF. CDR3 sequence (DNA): TGTGCCAGCAGTTCGAAGACAGGGGGCTTTTTCCTTGGTCAGCCCCAGCATTTT.

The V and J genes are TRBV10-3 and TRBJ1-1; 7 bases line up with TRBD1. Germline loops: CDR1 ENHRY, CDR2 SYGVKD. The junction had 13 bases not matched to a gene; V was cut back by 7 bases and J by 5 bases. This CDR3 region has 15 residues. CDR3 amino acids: CAITTDRVGGTEAFF. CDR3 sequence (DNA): TGTGCCATCACCACAGACAGGGTCGGGGGAACTGAAGCTTTCTTT.

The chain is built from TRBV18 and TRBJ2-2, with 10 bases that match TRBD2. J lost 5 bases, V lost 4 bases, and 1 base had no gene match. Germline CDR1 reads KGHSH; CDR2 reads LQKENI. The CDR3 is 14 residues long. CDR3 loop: CASSQAGGTGELFF. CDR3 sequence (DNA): TGTGCCAGCTCACAAGCGGGAGGGACCGGGGAGCTGTTTTTT.

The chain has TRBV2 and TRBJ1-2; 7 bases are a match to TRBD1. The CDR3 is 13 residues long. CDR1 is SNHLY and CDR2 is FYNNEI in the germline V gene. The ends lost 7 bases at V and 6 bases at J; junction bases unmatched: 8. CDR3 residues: CASKTGLGDGYTF. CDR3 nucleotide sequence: TGTGCCAGCAAGACAGGGTTAGGGGATGGCTACACCTTC.

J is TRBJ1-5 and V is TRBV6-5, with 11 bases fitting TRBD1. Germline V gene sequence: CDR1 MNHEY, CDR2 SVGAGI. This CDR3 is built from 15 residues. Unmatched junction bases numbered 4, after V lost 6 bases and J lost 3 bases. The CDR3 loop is CASRYGQGANQPQHF. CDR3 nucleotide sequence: TGTGCCAGCAGGTACGGACAGGGGGCCAATCAGCCCCAGCATTTT.

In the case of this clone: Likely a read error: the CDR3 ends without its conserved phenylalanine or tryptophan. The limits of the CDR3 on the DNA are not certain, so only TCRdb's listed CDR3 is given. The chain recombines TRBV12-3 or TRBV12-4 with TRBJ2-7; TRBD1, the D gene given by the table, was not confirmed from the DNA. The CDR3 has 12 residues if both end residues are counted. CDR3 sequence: CASSFTSGTLAI.

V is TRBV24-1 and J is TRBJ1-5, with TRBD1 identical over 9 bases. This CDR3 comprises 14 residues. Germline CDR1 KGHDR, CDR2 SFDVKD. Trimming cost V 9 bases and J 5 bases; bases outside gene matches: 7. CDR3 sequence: CATQGQGGHQPQHF. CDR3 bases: TGTGCCACCCAGGGACAGGGTGGCCATCAGCCCCAGCATTTT.

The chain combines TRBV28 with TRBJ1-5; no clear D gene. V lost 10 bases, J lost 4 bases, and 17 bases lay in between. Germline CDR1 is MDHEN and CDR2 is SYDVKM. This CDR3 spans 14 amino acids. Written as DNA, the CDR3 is TGTGCCAATGCTAAGAGGCCCAGTAATCAGCCCCAGCATTTT. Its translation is CANAKRPSNQPQHF.

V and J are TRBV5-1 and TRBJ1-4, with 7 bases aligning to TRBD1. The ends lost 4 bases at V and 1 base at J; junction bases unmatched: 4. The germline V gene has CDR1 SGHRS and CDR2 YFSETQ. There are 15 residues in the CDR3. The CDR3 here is CASSQGDITNEKLFF. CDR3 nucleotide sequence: TGCGCCAGCAGCCAGGGGGATATAACTAATGAAAAACTGTTTTTT.

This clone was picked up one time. The CDR3 protein is CASSWDRADTGELFF. For the CDR3, the DNA is TGTGCCAGCAGCTGGGACAGGGCCGACACCGGGGAGCTGTTTTTT. The chain carries TRBV13 and TRBJ2-2; 9 nucleotides align to TRBD1. Germline CDR1 PRHDT, CDR2 FYEKMQ (reference sequence). J was trimmed by 3 bases and V by 4 bases; bases with no gene match: 3. The CDR3 consists of 15 residues.

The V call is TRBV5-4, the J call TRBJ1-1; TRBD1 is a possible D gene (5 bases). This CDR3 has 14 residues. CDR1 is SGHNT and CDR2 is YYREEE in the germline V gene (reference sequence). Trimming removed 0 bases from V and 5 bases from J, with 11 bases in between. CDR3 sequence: CASSLGGLGTEAFF. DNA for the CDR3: TGTGCCAGCAGCTTGGGGGGACTGGGGACTGAAGCTTTCTTT.

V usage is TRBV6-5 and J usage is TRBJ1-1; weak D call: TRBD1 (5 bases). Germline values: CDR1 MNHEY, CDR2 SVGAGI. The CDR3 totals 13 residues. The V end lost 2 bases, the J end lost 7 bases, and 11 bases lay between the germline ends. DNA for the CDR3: TGTGCCAGCAGTTACCAGGGAAGACTTGAAGCTTTCTTT. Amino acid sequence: CASSYQGRLEAFF.